This T cell receptor (beta chain) stems from a study of beta chain features in type 1 diabetes. Trimming took 4 bases from V and 4 from J, leaving 16 bases between them. This CDR3 has 15 residues. Germline-derived CDR1 and CDR2 are LNHDA and SQIVND (reference sequence). The sample holds a few counts of this clone. Since all of the isolated RNA was reverse transcribed, expressed TCRB transcripts were what got sequenced. Clones were read by immunoSEQ multiplex PCR, and TCRdb kept only the in-frame ones, dropping some. The sample lists 900,000 or so clones; 15% to 20% were seen once. The sequence was obtained from a woman younger than 35 in good health. This sequence joins TRBV19 and TRBJ1-2, with TRBD1 as a possible D gene (5 bases). The sequenced sample was naive CD4+ T cells from blood. The CDR3 DNA reads TGTGCCAGTAGTAAACCGGGACTGAACCTCTATGGCTACACCTTC. It specifies CASSKPGLNLYGYTF.